This is a list of T cell receptor beta chains from one sample in a study of blood T cell repertoires in COVID-19. Here immunoSEQ multiplex PCR was the method, and the copy in TCRdb shows in-frame clones only, minus some. Among approximately 300,000 clones listed, approximately 80% were seen once. Material: peripheral blood. These receptors came from a woman aged 45-65 years with active or convalescent COVID-19. The CDR3 runs from the conserved cysteine through the conserved F or W. The order of the fields is CDR3 protein, CDR3 DNA, clone size, J gene, V gene, D gene. A D gene is named only where the DNA matches it firmly. Clone size is given for some rows only: seen once, a few or many times, or a class if the clone is expanded.

CATSFRDSYEQYF TGTGCCACCAGCTTCAGGGACTCCTACGAGCAGTACTTC . TRBJ2-7 TRBV15 .
CASSDRDILLLNTEAFF TGTGCCAGCAGTGACCGGGACATCCTTCTTCTGAACACTGAAGCTTTCTTT once TRBJ1-1 TRBV6-1 .
CASSPGTGGYGYTF TGTGCCAGCAGTCCCGGGACAGGGGGCTATGGCTACACCTTC once TRBJ1-2 TRBV5-6 TRBD1
CASSPQTSGSGLTQYF TGCGCCAGCAGCCCCCAGACTAGCGGGAGTGGTTTGACCCAGTACTTC . TRBJ2-5 TRBV5-1 TRBD2
CAISELVFSPDTQYF TGTGCCATCAGTGAGCTAGTTTTTAGTCCGGATACGCAGTATTTT . TRBJ2-3 TRBV10-3 .
CASSLRGGLGEAFF TGCGCCAGCAGCTTGAGAGGGGGTTTAGGTGAAGCTTTCTTT . TRBJ1-1 TRBV5-1 .
CASNPSGRIHEQFF TGTGCCAGCAACCCCAGCGGGAGAATCCATGAGCAGTTCTTC . TRBJ2-1 TRBV2 TRBD2
CASRPGALEQFF TGTGCCAGCAGGCCCGGAGCGCTCGAGCAGTTCTTC . TRBJ2-1 TRBV12-3/TRBV12-4 .
CASSYRDRGAYGYTF TGTGCCAGCAGCTACCGGGACAGGGGGGCGTATGGCTACACCTTC few TRBJ1-2 TRBV5-8 TRBD1
CASSLAGLAAQNIQYF TGCGCCAGCAGCTTGGCCGGGCTAGCGGCGCAAAACATTCAGTACTTC . TRBJ2-4 TRBV5-1 TRBD2
CASSERWQGGTEAFF TGTGCCAGCAGTGAAAGGTGGCAGGGGGGCACTGAAGCTTTCTTT . TRBJ1-1 TRBV6-1 TRBD1
CASSQDPADRGLFF TGTGCCAGCAGCCAAGATCCGGCGGACAGGGGGCTGTTTTTT . TRBJ2-2 TRBV4-2 TRBD1
CASSSIRGGGTEAFF TGTGCCAGCAGCTCCATTAGGGGGGGAGGTACTGAAGCTTTCTTT few TRBJ1-1 TRBV11-2 .
CASSLKGGHGRGYGYTF TGTGCCAGCAGTTTAAAGGGTGGACACGGCCGTGGGTATGGCTACACCTTC . TRBJ1-2 TRBV28 .
CAWSGGFTYEQYF TGTGCCTGGTCGGGGGGCTTTACCTACGAGCAGTACTTC few TRBJ2-7 TRBV30 .
CASSLTGHGGGGANVLTF TGTGCCAGCAGCCTTACAGGTCACGGGGGTGGTGGGGCCAACGTCCTGACTTTC once TRBJ2-6 TRBV16 .
CASSFQGALEQFF TGCGCCAGCAGTTTTCAGGGGGCGCTTGAGCAGTTCTTC . TRBJ2-1 TRBV5-1 TRBD1
CASSLSIAGGRGEQFF TGTGCCAGCAGCTTAAGTATAGCGGGAGGGCGAGGTGAGCAGTTCTTC . TRBJ2-1 TRBV7-9 TRBD2
CASSLGQSYEQYF TGCGCCAGCAGCCTGGGACAGTCCTACGAGCAGTACTTC . TRBJ2-7 TRBV5-1 TRBD1
CASSGTGASYEQYF TGCGCCAGCAGCGGGACAGGGGCCTCCTACGAGCAGTACTTC . TRBJ2-7 TRBV5-1 TRBD1
CASSSLGQTSRTDTQYF TGTGCCAGCAGTTCCCTCGGACAGACTTCCCGCACAGATACGCAGTATTTT . TRBJ2-3 TRBV6-2/TRBV6-3 .
CASSLGLLASGGETQYF TGTGCCAGCAGCTTAGGGTTGTTGGCTAGTGGGGGGGAGACCCAGTACTTC . TRBJ2-5 TRBV7-8 .
CASSAGTGYGYTF TGTGCCAGCAGCGCCGGGACAGGGTATGGCTACACCTTC . TRBJ1-2 TRBV6-5 TRBD1
CASSSDSGEQYF TGCGCCAGCAGCTCAGACTCGGGCGAGCAGTACTTC . TRBJ2-7 TRBV5-1 .
CSALAVEANYGYTF TGCAGCGCCCTTGCCGTTGAGGCTAACTATGGCTACACCTTC . TRBJ1-2 TRBV29-1 .
CASSRYEGAYEQYF TGCGCCAGCAGCCGATATGAGGGTGCCTACGAGCAGTACTTC . TRBJ2-7 TRBV5-1 .
CASSFWTSGSNEQFF TGTGCCAGCAGTTTCTGGACTAGCGGATCTAATGAGCAGTTCTTC . TRBJ2-1 TRBV28 TRBD2
CATRGRGYNEQFF TGTGCCACTAGGGGGAGAGGGTACAATGAGCAGTTCTTC . TRBJ2-1 TRBV19 .
CARRFGRKNTEAFF TGTGCCAGGAGGTTTGGGAGGAAGAACACTGAAGCTTTCTTT . TRBJ1-1 TRBV2 .
CASSSRLLKPDTQYF TGTGCCAGCAGTTCACGACTGCTTAAACCAGATACGCAGTATTTT . TRBJ2-3 TRBV5-4 .
CASSLTQAGQKLFF TGTGCCAGCAGCTTAACGCAGGCAGGGCAAAAACTGTTTTTT . TRBJ1-4 TRBV7-9 .
CASSLRDSLENEQFF TGTGCCAGCAGCCTTCGGGACTCCCTAGAGAATGAGCAGTTCTTC . TRBJ2-1 TRBV3-1/TRBV3-2 .
CASSDYGRGEGGYTF TGTGCCAGCAGTGATTATGGGAGGGGCGAGGGTGGCTACACCTTC . TRBJ1-2 TRBV25-1 .
CAWSGLAEQYF TGTGCCTGGAGTGGGTTAGCCGAGCAGTACTTC . TRBJ2-7 TRBV30 .
CASSLDRGATEAFF TGCGCCAGCAGCTTGGACAGGGGTGCCACTGAAGCTTTCTTT . TRBJ1-1 TRBV5-1 TRBD1